This entry lists 28 T cell receptor beta chains sequenced from one sample in a study of blood T cell repertoires in COVID-19. The table came from immunoSEQ multiplex PCR; TCRdb's copy has only in-frame clones and leaves some out. Found here are roughly 230,000 clones, roughly 80% of them singletons; the top ten hold around 4.4%. Material for sequencing was peripheral blood. All receptors derive from a man in his fifties or sixties with active or convalescent COVID-19.

The chain carries TRBV6-5 and TRBJ1-5; possible D gene TRBD1, 5 bases. The CDR3 extends over 14 amino acids. The germline V and J ends were trimmed by 0 bases and 15 bases, with 18 bases remaining between them. Germline V gives CDR1 MNHEY, CDR2 SVGAGI. CDR3 coding DNA: TGTGCCAGCAGTTACTCGCCCTCGGTGGGGGGGTTGCATTTT. Amino acid sequence: CASSYSPSVGGLHF.

This chain joins TRBV10-3 and TRBJ1-1, with 7 bases identical to TRBD1. V trimming: 2 bases; J trimming: 5 bases; junction bases outside the gene matches: 8. The CDR3 runs 15 residues. CDR1 and CDR2 (germline): ENHRY, SYGVKD. CDR3 sequence reads: CAISEPNRGGTEAFF. In DNA, the CDR3 is TGTGCCATCAGTGAGCCCAACAGGGGTGGAACTGAAGCTTTCTTT.

V gene TRBV6-4 combines with J gene TRBJ2-3, with 7 bases fitting TRBD2. Germline V gives CDR1 MRHNA, CDR2 SNTAGT. Trimming at V came to 5 bases and at J to 1 base, leaving 0 bases not matched to a gene. There are 13 residues in the CDR3. The CDR3: CASSSGGTDTQYF. CDR3 in DNA: TGTGCCAGCAGTAGCGGGGGCACAGATACGCAGTATTTT.

V and J are TRBV29-1 and TRBJ2-7, with 9 bases aligning to TRBD1. This CDR3 is built from 13 residues. V gave up 6 bases and J gave up 9 bases; unmatched junction bases: 12. CDR1 and CDR2 (germline): SQVTM, ANQGSEA. Here the CDR3 DNA reads TGCAGCGTGGGCGGGACAGGGAAAGCTGGGCAGTACTTC. Protein product: CSVGGTGKAGQYF.

The J gene is TRBJ2-7, the V gene TRBV5-4; D possibly corresponds to TRBD1 (5 bases). Germline V CDR1 and CDR2: SGHNT, YYREEE (reference sequence). The CDR3 length is 12 residues. The ends were cut back, 6 bases at V and 6 bases at J, with 13 bases in the middle. The CDR3 protein is CASTVPRGEQYF. CDR3 nucleotides: TGTGCCAGCACCGTCCCTAGGGGCGAGCAGTACTTC.

The rearrangement uses TRBV27 and TRBJ2-3, with D maybe TRBD1 (5 bases). Looked up from germline, CDR1 is MNHEY and CDR2 is SMNVEV (reference sequence). Trimming cost V 5 bases and J 4 bases, with 16 bases left between them. The CDR3 extends over 15 amino acids. This CDR3 is CASSLRQQAPDTQYF. The CDR3 DNA reads TGTGCCAGCAGTCTCAGACAGCAGGCGCCAGATACGCAGTATTTT.

The rearrangement joins TRBV12-5 to TRBJ1-2; D might be TRBD1 (5 bases). Germline values: CDR1 LGHNT, CDR2 FRNRAP. V gave up 1 base and J gave up 13 bases, with 16 bases separating them. The CDR3 is 13 amino acids. The CDR3 sequence: CASGLAKGTPSTF. CDR3 nucleotides: TGTGCTAGTGGTTTGGCGAAAGGGACTCCGTCCACCTTC.

This clone was recorded only once. The CDR3 here is CASSSLVDYGYTF. DNA of the CDR3: TGTGCCAGCAGTTCTCTAGTCGACTATGGCTACACCTTC. The J gene is TRBJ1-2, the V gene TRBV12-3 or TRBV12-4; D remains ambiguous. V was pared by 4 bases and J by 3 bases, with 9 bases between. The CDR3 consists of 13 residues.

This chain uses TRBV6-5 with TRBJ1-1; possible D gene TRBD1, 5 bases. V dropped 0 bases and J dropped 2 bases, with 13 bases sitting between them. Looked up from germline, CDR1 is MNHEY and CDR2 is SVGAGI. The CDR3 is 16 amino acids. CDR3 sequence (DNA): TGTGCCAGCAGTTACTCGGTGGGGCAGTCAAACACTGAAGCTTTCTTT. The encoded protein is CASSYSVGQSNTEAFF.

The V call is TRBV12-3 or TRBV12-4, the J call TRBJ1-4; D gene ambiguous. This CDR3 contains 11 residues. V shed 7 bases and J shed 15 bases, with 15 bases lying between them. The CDR3 coding sequence is TGTGCCAGCACACTCGGCCAAGGAGTGTTTTTT. This sequence encodes CASTLGQGVFF.

This clone appeared once. The chain uses TRBV5-1 and TRBJ1-3; 8 bases are a match to TRBD1. V trimming: 4 bases; J trimming: 4 bases; junction bases outside the gene matches: 13. Per the germline V gene, CDR1 is SGHRS and CDR2 is YFSETQ. The CDR3 has 17 amino acids. CDR3 DNA sequence: TGCGCCAGCAGCCTCGGACAGGGCGCCCTCGGGGGAAACACCATATATTTT. As protein: CASSLGQGALGGNTIYF. Looking up the rest from reference TRBV5-1 and TRBJ1-3 gives the full variable domain: KAGVTQTPRYLIKTRGQQVTLSCSPISGHRSVSWYQQTPGQGLQFLFEYFSETQRNKGNFPGRFSGRQFSNSRSEMNVSTLELGDSALYLCASSLGQGALGGNTIYFGEGSWLTVV.

The rearrangement links TRBV2 to TRBJ2-4; the match to TRBD1 covers 7 bases. Germline V gene sequence: CDR1 SNHLY, CDR2 FYNNEI. The CDR3 loop spans 15 amino acids. Unmatched junction bases numbered 6, after V lost 6 bases and J lost 1 base. CDR3 nucleotide sequence: TGTGCCAGCAGAGTACAGGGGAACGCCAAAAACATTCAGTACTTC. Protein sequence: CASRVQGNAKNIQYF. Full variable domain (outside the CDR3, taken from reference TRBV2 and TRBJ2-4): EPEVTQTPSHQVTQMGQEVILRCVPISNHLYFYWYRQILGQKVEFLVSFYNNEISEKSEIFDDQFSVERPDGSNFTLKIRSTKLEDSAMYFCASRVQGNAKNIQYFGAGTRLSVL.

The chain joins TRBV5-1 to TRBJ1-2, with D possibly TRBD1 on 5 matching bases. Trimming stripped 0 bases from V and 2 bases from J, with 23 bases between. This CDR3 spans 19 amino acids. Per germline, CDR1 SGHRS and CDR2 YFSETQ. The DNA for the CDR3 is TGCGCCAGCAGCTTGGTAGGACCGCAGGACATCTTGACGAACTATGGCTACACCTTC. This sequence encodes CASSLVGPQDILTNYGYTF. Variable domain in full (rest from reference TRBV5-1 and TRBJ1-2): KAGVTQTPRYLIKTRGQQVTLSCSPISGHRSVSWYQQTPGQGLQFLFEYFSETQRNKGNFPGRFSGRQFSNSRSEMNVSTLELGDSALYLCASSLVGPQDILTNYGYTFGSGTRLTVV.

The chain combines TRBV2 with TRBJ2-1; a weak D match, TRBD2 (5 bases). The CDR3 totals 12 residues. Trimming shortened V by 6 bases and J by 3 bases, and 6 bases separated the two germline ends. Germline values: CDR1 SNHLY, CDR2 FYNNEI. The DNA for the CDR3 is TGTGCCAGCAGGGGAGACTACAATGAGCAGTTCTTC. It yields the protein CASRGDYNEQFF.

The rearrangement links TRBV19 to TRBJ2-3; a possible D gene is TRBD2 (6 bases). Germline-derived CDR1 and CDR2 are LNHDA and SQIVND (reference sequence). The V and J ends lost 6 bases and 4 bases respectively, with 11 bases between them. This CDR3 contains 13 residues. CDR3 coding DNA: TGTGCCAGTAGGCAGGGAGGATCAGATACGCAGTATTTT. This sequence encodes CASRQGGSDTQYF.

V and J are TRBV10-3 and TRBJ2-7; 9 bases agree with TRBD1. V lost 6 bases, J lost 0 bases, and 3 bases stayed unmatched. The CDR3 is made up of 14 amino acids. Germline CDR1 is ENHRY and CDR2 is SYGVKD. CDR3 sequence: CAIRPGQGSYEQYF. CDR3 nucleotide sequence: TGTGCCATCAGACCGGGACAGGGCTCCTACGAGCAGTACTTC.

This chain joins TRBV24-1 and TRBJ1-6; D not resolved. CDR1 and CDR2 from the germline V gene are KGHDR and SFDVKD. V dropped 9 bases and J dropped 8 bases, with 16 bases sitting between them. The CDR3 contains 14 residues. The CDR3 loop is CATGSDPGDSPLHF. In nucleotides, the CDR3 is TGTGCCACCGGTTCGGACCCCGGGGATTCACCCCTCCACTTT.

The chain recombines TRBV5-1 with TRBJ2-1; D is perhaps TRBD2 (6 bases). The CDR3 has 14 amino acids. Germline V lookup: CDR1 SGHRS, CDR2 YFSETQ. Trimming cost V 3 bases and J 5 bases, with 12 bases left between them. For the CDR3, the DNA is TGCGCCAGCAGCTGGGGGAGGCCCGACAATGAGCAGTTCTTC. Its protein product is CASSWGRPDNEQFF.

This clone was seen a handful of times. The chain is built from TRBV9 and TRBJ2-2; 10 bases are a match to TRBD2. V shed 7 bases, J shed 4 bases, and the junction held 10 bases outside the gene matches. The V gene's germline CDR1 is SGDLS and CDR2 YYNGEE. The CDR3 consists of 16 residues. The CDR3 region has the DNA TGTGCCAGCCCTACTGCCGGGACTAGCGTCACCGGGGAGCTGTTTTTT. Translated, it gives CASPTAGTSVTGELFF.

This sequence joins TRBV19 and TRBJ2-2; TRBD2 matches at 11 bases. The CDR3 totals 16 residues. The junction had 12 bases not matched to a gene; V was cut back by 10 bases and J by 5 bases. Per the germline V gene, CDR1 is LNHDA and CDR2 is SQIVND (reference sequence). The CDR3 coding sequence is TGTGCCACTAACCGCGGACTAGCGGGCGATACCGGGGAGCTGTTTTTT. Its protein product is CATNRGLAGDTGELFF.

The chain uses TRBV28 and TRBJ2-3; 11 nucleotides align to TRBD2. This CDR3 has 15 residues. The trim removed 5 bases at V and 0 bases at J, leaving 1 base unmatched. CDR1 and CDR2 from the germline V gene are MDHEN and SYDVKM. CDR3 protein: CASSGLAGSTDTQYF. The CDR3 DNA sequence: TGTGCCAGCAGTGGACTAGCGGGTAGCACAGATACGCAGTATTTT.

V is TRBV9 and J is TRBJ2-7; TRBD1 might be the D (6 bases). The CDR3 is made up of 14 amino acids. With 0 bases removed from V and 3 bases from J, the gap between germline ends came to 10 bases. Germline V gene lookup returns CDR1 SGDLS and CDR2 YYNGEE. CDR3 sequence reads: CASSVVGQGYEQYF. Here the CDR3 DNA reads TGTGCCAGCAGCGTAGTGGGACAAGGCTACGAGCAGTACTTC.

This clone was detected once. V is TRBV28 and J is TRBJ2-3; D might be TRBD1 (6 bases). Between the trimmed V and J ends, which lost 6 bases and 6 bases, there was a span of 19 bases. The CDR3 contains 15 residues. In germline, CDR1 is MDHEN, CDR2 SYDVKM. CDR3 nucleotide sequence: TGTGCCAGCAGCAGCCGGGACACCCGAGCGGATACGCAGTATTTT. Its protein is CASSSRDTRADTQYF.

The chain employs TRBV5-6 and TRBJ1-2, with TRBD1 as a possible D gene (6 bases). CDR1 and CDR2 from the germline V gene are SGHDT and YYEEEE. The V end was cut by 4 bases, the J end by 5 bases, with 12 bases between. The CDR3 runs 13 residues. For the CDR3, the DNA is TGTGCCAGCAGCGAGGACAGAAAGTATGGCTACACCTTC. Translated: CASSEDRKYGYTF.

The rearrangement links TRBV6-5 to TRBJ1-1; no firm D call. Germline V gene data show CDR1 as MNHEY and CDR2 as SVGAGI. The CDR3 length is 12 residues. Trimming stripped 7 bases from V and 2 bases from J, with 8 bases between. CDR3 sequence: CASIGVNTEAFF. In DNA, the CDR3 is TGTGCCAGCATCGGGGTAAACACTGAAGCTTTCTTT.

Note on this clone: This sample includes further DNA sequences coding for the same CDR3. The chain couples TRBV7-2 to TRBJ2-7; 9 nucleotides align to TRBD1. The germline gives CDR1 SGHTA, CDR2 FQGNSA. V lost 2 bases to trimming and J lost 6 bases; unmatched junction nucleotides: 8. The CDR3 runs to 15 residues. The CDR3 sequence is CASSLTTGGLGEQYF. CDR3 coding DNA: TGTGCCAGCAGCTTAACAACAGGGGGCTTAGGCGAGCAGTACTTC.

In the case of this clone: Additional DNA sequences in this sample encode the identical CDR3. The chain carries TRBV19 and TRBJ1-2; perhaps TRBD1 as D (5 bases). Germline CDR1 reads LNHDA; CDR2 reads SQIVND (reference sequence). This CDR3 has 15 amino acids. The V gene lost 6 bases and the J gene lost 3 bases, with 17 bases spanning the gap. The CDR3 loop is CASSPNPGLHYGYTF. The DNA of the CDR3 is TGTGCCAGTAGCCCCAACCCAGGGTTACACTATGGCTACACCTTC.

The V gene is TRBV6-2 or TRBV6-3, the J gene TRBJ2-2; TRBD2 is a possible D gene (6 bases). Trimming stripped 7 bases from V and 4 bases from J, with 13 bases between. The CDR3 totals 14 residues. From germline, CDR1 is MNHEY and CDR2 SVGEGT. The CDR3 reads CASNPLSGTGELFF. Here the CDR3 DNA reads TGTGCCAGCAACCCACTTAGCGGCACCGGGGAGCTGTTTTTT.